This TCR beta chain was identified in a study of OX40 agonist ivuxolimab in advanced cancers. This clone was counted once. CDR3 length equals 15 residues. The V gene's germline CDR1 is MNHEY and CDR2 SVGAGI. V lost 8 bases, J lost 1 base, and 8 bases stayed unmatched. Profiled with immunoSEQ multiplex PCR; TCRdb holds only in-frame clones, not every one. The sample lists 75,000 to 90,000 clones; approximately 89% were seen once. The chain links TRBV6-5 to TRBJ2-3; TRBD2 matches 8 bases. The material was CD4+ or CD8+ T cells sorted from blood, obtained in a trial of the OX40 agonist ivuxolimab. The sequence came from an adult with an advanced solid tumor such as melanoma, head and neck, liver or kidney cancer. CDR3: CASGSGGAGTDTQYF. The CDR3 nucleotides are TGTGCCAGCGGATCGGGGGGGGCTGGCACAGATACGCAGTATTTT.